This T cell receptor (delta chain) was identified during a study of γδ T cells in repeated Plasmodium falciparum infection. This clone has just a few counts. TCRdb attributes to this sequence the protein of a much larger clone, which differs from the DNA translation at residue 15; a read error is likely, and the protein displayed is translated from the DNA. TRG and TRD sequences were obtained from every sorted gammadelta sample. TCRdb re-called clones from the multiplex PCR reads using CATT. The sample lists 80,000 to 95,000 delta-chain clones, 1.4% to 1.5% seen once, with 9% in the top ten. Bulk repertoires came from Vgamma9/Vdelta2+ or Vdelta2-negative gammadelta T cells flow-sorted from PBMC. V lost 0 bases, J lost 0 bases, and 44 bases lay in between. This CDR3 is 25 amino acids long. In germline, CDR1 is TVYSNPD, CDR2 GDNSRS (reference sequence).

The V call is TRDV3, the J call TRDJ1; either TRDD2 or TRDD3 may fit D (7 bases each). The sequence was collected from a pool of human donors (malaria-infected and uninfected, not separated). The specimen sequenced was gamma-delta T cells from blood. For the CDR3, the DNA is TGTGCCTTTAGATTTTTCCTACGAAGGGCTGGGGGTTTAACGCTGCCAGGATGGTACACCGATAAACTCATCTTT. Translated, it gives CAFRFFLRRAGGLTLPGWYTDKLIF.